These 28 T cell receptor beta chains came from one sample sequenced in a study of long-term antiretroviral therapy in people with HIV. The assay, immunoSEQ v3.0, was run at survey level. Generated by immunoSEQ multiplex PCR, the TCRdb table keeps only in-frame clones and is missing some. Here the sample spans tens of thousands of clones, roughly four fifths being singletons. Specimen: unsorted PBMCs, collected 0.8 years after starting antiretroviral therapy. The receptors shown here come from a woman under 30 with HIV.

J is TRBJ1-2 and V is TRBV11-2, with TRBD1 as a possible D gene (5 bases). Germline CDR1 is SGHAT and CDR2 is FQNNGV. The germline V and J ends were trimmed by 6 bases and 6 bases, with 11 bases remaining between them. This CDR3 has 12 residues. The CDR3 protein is CASRGGWDGYTF. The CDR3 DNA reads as TGTGCCAGCAGGGGGGGGTGGGATGGCTACACCTTC. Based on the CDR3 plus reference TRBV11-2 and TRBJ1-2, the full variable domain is EAGVAQSPRYKIIEKRQSVAFWCNPISGHATLYWYQQILGQGPKLLIQFQNNGVVDDSQLPKDRFSAERLKGVDSTLKIQPAKLEDSAVYLCASRGGWDGYTFGSGTRLTVV.

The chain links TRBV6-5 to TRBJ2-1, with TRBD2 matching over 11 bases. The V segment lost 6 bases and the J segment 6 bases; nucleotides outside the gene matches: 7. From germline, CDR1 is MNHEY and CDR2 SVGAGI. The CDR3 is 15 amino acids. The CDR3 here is CASRPTSGSLNEQFF. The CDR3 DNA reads TGTGCCAGCAGACCAACTAGCGGGAGTCTCAATGAGCAGTTCTTC.

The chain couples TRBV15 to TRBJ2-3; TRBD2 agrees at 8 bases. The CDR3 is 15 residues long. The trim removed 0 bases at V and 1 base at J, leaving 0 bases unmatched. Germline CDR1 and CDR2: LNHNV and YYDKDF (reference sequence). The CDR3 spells CATSREAGGTDTQYF. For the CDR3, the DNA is TGTGCCACCAGCAGAGAAGCGGGAGGCACAGATACGCAGTATTTT.

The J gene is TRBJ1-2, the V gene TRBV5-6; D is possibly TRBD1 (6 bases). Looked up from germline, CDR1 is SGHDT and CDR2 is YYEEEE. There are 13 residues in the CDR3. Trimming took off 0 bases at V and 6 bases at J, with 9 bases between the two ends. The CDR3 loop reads CASSLGGGHGYTF. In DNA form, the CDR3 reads TGTGCCAGCAGCTTGGGCGGGGGGCATGGCTACACCTTC.

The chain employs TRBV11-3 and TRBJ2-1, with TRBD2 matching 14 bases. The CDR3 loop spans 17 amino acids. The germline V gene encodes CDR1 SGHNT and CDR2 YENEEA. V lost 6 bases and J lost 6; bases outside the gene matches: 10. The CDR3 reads CASSLGLAGEFANEQFF. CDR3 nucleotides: TGTGCCAGCAGTTTGGGACTAGCGGGAGAGTTTGCCAATGAGCAGTTCTTC.

The CDR3, as DNA: TGTGCCAGCAGTGAATCTGATGTGGGACCCATTACCTACAATGAGCAGTTCTTC. It encodes CASSESDVGPITYNEQFF. The chain uses TRBV6-4 and TRBJ2-1, with D perhaps being TRBD1 or TRBD2 (5 bases each). V shed 3 bases and J shed 2 bases, with 20 bases lying between them. The CDR3 length is 18 residues. The V gene's germline CDR1 is MRHNA and CDR2 SNTAGT.

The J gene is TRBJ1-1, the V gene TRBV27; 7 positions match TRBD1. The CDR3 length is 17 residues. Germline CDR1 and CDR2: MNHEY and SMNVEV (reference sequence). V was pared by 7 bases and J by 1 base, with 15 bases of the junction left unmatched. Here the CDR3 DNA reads TGTGCCAGCACGATTACGGGACAGCTCAATTCGAACACTGAAGCTTTCTTT. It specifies CASTITGQLNSNTEAFF.

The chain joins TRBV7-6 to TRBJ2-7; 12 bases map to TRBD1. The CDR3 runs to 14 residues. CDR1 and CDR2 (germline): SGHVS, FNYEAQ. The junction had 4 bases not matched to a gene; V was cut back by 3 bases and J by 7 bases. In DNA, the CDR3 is TGTGCCAGCAGCTTGGGACAGGGGGCATATGAGCAGTACTTC. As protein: CASSLGQGAYEQYF.

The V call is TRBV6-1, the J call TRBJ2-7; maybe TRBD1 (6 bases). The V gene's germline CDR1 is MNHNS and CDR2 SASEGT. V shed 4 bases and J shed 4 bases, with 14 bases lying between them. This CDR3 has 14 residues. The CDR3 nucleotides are TGTGCCAGCAGTGGACACAGGGATAGGTACGAGCAGTACTTC. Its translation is CASSGHRDRYEQYF.

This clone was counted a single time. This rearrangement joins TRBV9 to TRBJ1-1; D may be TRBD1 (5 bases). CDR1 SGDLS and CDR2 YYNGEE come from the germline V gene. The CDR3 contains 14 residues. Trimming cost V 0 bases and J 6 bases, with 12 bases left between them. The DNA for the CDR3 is TGTGCCAGCAGCGTAGGGGGGGGTACCCCTGAAGCTTTCTTT. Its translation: CASSVGGGTPEAFF.

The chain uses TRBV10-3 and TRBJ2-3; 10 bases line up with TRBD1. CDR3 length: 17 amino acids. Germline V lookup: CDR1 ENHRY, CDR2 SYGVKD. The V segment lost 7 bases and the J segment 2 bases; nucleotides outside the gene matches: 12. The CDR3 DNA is TGTGCCATCAATCGACAGGGGGCTTCTCCCATCACAGATACGCAGTATTTT. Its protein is CAINRQGASPITDTQYF.

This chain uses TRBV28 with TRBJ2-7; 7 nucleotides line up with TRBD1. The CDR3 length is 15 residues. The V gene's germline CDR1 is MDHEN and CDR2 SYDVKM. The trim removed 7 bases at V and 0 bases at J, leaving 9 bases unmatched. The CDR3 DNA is TGTGCCAGCAACCCGGGACAGAGGATCTCCTACGAGCAGTACTTC. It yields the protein CASNPGQRISYEQYF.

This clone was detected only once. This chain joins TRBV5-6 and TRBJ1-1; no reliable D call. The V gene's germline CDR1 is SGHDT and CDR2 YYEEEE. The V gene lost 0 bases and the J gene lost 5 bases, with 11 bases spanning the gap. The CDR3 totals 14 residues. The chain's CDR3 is CASSLEAPGTEAFF. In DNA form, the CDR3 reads TGTGCCAGCAGCTTGGAGGCACCCGGAACTGAAGCTTTCTTT.

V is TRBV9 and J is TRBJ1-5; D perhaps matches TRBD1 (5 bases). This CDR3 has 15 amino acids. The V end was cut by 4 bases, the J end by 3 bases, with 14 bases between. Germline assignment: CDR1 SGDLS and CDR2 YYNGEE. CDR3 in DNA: TGTGCCAGCAGCCCCCGGGGGGGACTCAATCAGCCCCAGCATTTT. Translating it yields CASSPRGGLNQPQHF.

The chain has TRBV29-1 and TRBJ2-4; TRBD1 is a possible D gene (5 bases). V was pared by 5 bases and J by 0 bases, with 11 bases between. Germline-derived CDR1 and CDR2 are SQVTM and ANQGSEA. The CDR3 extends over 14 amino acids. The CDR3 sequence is CSVRQTLAKNIQYF. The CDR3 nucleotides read TGCAGCGTTCGACAGACTCTAGCCAAAAACATTCAGTACTTC.

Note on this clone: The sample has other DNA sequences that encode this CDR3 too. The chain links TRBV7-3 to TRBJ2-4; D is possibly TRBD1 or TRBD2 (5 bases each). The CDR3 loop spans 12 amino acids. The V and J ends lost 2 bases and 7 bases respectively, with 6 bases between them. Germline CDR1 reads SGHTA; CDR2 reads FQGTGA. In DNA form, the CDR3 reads TGTGCCAGCAGCTTAGGGGGTAACATTCAGTACTTC. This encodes CASSLGGNIQYF.

The CDR3: CASHSGLAGEAQYF. The DNA of the CDR3 is TGTGCCAGCCACTCGGGACTAGCGGGGGAGGCCCAGTACTTC. The gene calls are TRBV19 and TRBJ2-5; 14 bases are a match to TRBD2. The CDR3 has 14 amino acids. Germline trimming cut 9 bases from V and 9 bases from J; bases unmatched to any gene: 9. Per the germline V gene, CDR1 is LNHDA and CDR2 is SQIVND (reference sequence). Full variable domain (rest looked up from reference TRBV19 and TRBJ2-5): DGGITQSPKYLFRKEGQNVTLSCEQNLNHDAMYWYRQDPGQGLRLIYYSQIVNDFQKGDIAEGYSVSREKKESFPLTVTSAQKNPTAFYLCASHSGLAGEAQYFGPGTRLLVL.

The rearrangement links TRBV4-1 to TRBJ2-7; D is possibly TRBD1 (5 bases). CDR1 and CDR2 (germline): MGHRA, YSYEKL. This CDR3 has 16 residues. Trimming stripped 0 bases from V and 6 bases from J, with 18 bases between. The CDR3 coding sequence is TGCGCCAGCAGCCAAGATCGATTCGTCAGGGAAGGCGAGCAGTACTTC. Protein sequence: CASSQDRFVREGEQYF.

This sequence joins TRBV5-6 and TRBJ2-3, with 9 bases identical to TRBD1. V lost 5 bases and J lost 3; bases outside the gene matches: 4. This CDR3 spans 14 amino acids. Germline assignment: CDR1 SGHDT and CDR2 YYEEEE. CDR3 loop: CASRGTGFTDTQYF. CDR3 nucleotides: TGTGCCAGCAGAGGGACAGGGTTTACAGATACGCAGTATTTT. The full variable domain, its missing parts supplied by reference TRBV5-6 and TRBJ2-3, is DAGVTQSPTHLIKTRGQQVTLRCSPKSGHDTVSWYQQALGQGPQFIFQYYEEEERQRGNFPDRFSGHQFPNYSSELNVNALLLGDSALYLCASRGTGFTDTQYFGPGTRLTVL.

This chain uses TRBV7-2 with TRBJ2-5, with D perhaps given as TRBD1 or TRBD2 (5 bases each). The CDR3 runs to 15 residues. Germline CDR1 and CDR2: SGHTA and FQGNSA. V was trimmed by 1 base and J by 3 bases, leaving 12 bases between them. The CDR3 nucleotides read TGTGCCAGCAGCTTAGTCCCAGGGAGTAAAGAGACCCAGTACTTC. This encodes CASSLVPGSKETQYF.

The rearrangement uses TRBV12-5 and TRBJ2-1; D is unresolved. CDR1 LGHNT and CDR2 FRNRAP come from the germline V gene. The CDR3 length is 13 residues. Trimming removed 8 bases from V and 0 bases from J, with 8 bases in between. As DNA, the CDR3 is TGTGCTAGTTCAATGATCTCCTACAATGAGCAGTTCTTC. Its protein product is CASSMISYNEQFF.

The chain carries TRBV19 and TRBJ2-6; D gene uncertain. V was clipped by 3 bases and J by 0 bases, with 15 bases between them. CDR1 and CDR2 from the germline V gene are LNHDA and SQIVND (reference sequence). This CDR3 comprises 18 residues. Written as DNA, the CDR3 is TGTGCCAGTAGTATTTCCCATTTCTCGCTCTCTGGGGCCAACGTCCTGACTTTC. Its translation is CASSISHFSLSGANVLTF.

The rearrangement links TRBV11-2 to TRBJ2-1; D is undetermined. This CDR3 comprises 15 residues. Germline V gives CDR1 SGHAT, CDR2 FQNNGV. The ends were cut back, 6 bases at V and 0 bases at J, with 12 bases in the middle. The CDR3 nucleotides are TGTGCCAGCAGGCGAGAGGAGATCTCCTACAATGAGCAGTTCTTC. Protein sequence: CASRREEISYNEQFF.

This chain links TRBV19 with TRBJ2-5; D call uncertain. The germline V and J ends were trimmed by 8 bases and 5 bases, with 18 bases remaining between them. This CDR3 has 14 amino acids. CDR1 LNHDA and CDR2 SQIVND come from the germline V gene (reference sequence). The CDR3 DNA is TGTGCCAGTGTCTGGAGTTCGTCTAGGGAGACCCAGTACTTC. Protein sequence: CASVWSSSRETQYF.

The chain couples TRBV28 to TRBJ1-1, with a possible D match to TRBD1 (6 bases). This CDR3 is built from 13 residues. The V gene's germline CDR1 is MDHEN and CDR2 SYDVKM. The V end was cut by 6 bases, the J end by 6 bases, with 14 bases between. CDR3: CASSPLWTAEAFF. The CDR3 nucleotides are TGTGCCAGCAGCCCACTGTGGACAGCTGAAGCTTTCTTT.

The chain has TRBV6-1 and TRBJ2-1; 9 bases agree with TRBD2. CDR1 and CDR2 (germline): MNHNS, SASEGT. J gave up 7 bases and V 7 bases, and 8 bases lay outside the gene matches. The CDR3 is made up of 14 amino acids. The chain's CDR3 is CASIVAGVRNEQFF. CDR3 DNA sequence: TGTGCCAGCATTGTAGCGGGAGTTCGGAATGAGCAGTTCTTC.

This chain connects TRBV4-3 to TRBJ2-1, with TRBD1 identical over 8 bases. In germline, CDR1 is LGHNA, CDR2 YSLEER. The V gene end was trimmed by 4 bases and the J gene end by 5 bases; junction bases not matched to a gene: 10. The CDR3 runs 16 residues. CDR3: CASSPGPGQADNEQFF. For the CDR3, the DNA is TGCGCCAGCAGCCCCGGGCCGGGACAGGCCGACAATGAGCAGTTCTTC.

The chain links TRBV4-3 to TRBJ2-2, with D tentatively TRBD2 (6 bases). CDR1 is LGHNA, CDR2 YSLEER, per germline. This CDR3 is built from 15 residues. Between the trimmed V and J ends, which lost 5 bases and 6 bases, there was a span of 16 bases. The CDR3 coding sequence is TGCGCCAGCAGCACTAGCCTGGGAGCGTCCGGGGAGCTGTTTTTT. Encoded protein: CASSTSLGASGELFF.